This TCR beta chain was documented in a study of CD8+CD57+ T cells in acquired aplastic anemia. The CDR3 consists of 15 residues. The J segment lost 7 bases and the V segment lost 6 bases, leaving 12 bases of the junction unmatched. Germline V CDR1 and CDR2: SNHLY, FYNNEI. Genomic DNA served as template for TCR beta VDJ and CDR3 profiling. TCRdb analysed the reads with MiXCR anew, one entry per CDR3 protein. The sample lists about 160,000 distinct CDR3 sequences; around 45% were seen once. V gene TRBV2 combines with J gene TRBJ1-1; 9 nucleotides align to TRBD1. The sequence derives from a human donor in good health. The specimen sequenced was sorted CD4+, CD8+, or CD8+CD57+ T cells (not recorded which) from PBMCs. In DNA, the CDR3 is TGTGCCAGCAGCCGACAACCGGGACAGGGTAATGAAGCTTTCTTT. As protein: CASSRQPGQGNEAFF.